This T cell receptor (beta chain) was sequenced during a study of T cells in Graves' hyperthyroidism and ophthalmopathy. Study-wide context: Before any treatment, at initial diagnosis, peripheral blood was collected.

Germline values: CDR1 SGHAT, CDR2 FQDESV (reference sequence). The CDR3 totals 17 residues. J gave up 3 bases and V 2 bases, and 7 bases lay outside the gene matches. The TCR beta CDR3 regions underwent amplification using RNA transcripts as the source. The study used the HTBI primer set for a first-round RT-PCR of the TCR CDR3. TCRdb re-derived calls from the multiplex PCR reads in MiXCR, one entry per CDR3 protein. The data contain more than 450,000 distinct CDR3 sequences, 14% of them seen just once; the ten biggest clones take up approximately 14%. General study findings and limits: Blood held most thyroid clonotypes expanded above 0.001 frequency.

Clinicians diagnosed patients from clinical symptoms, serum thyroxine and TRAb, thyroid ultrasound and orbital computed tomography. Turning to this clonotype: The target antigen is unknown.

This chain uses TRBV11-1 with TRBJ2-7, with TRBD2 identical over 13 bases. Sequenced sample: blood. This receptor was identified in a woman in her thirties or forties with Graves' hyperthyroidism. The CDR3 DNA reads TGTGCCAGCAGCTTAAGACTAGCGGGAGGTTTTCTCTACGAGCAGTACTTC. Its translation is CASSLRLAGGFLYEQYF.